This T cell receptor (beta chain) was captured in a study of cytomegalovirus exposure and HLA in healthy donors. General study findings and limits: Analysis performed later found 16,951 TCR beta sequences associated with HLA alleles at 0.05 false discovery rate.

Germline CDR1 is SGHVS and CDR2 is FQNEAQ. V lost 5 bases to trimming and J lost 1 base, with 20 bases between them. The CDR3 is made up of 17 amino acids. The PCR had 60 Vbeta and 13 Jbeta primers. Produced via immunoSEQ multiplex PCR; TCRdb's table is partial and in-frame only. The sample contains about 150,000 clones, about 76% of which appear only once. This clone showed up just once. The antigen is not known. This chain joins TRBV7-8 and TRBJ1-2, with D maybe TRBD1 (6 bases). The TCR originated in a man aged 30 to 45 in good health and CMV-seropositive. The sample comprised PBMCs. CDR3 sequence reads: CASSPTRTAILNYGYTF. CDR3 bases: TGTGCCAGCAGCCCCACCCGGACAGCGATCCTTAACTATGGCTACACCTTC.